A single sample is the source of the 27 T cell receptor beta chains below, sequenced in a study of cytomegalovirus exposure and HLA in healthy donors. Clones were sequenced by immunoSEQ multiplex PCR, and TCRdb holds only the in-frame ones, with some missing. The sample includes roughly 100,000 clones, around 86% of them seen just once. Sequenced material: PBMCs. The receptors originated from a young woman in good health and CMV-seropositive.

This sequence joins TRBV27 and TRBJ2-7, with 10 bases aligning to TRBD1. This CDR3 region has 14 residues. The V gene end was trimmed by 2 bases and the J gene end by 4 bases; junction bases not matched to a gene: 2. Germline V gene sequence: CDR1 MNHEY, CDR2 SMNVEV (reference sequence). CDR3 nucleotide sequence: TGTGCCAGCAGTTTAGACAGGGGGCGGTACGAGCAGTACTTC. Translation gives CASSLDRGRYEQYF.

The chain is built from TRBV6-5 and TRBJ2-7, with 12 bases fitting TRBD2. Germline V gene data show CDR1 as MNHEY and CDR2 as SVGAGI. Trimming cost V 4 bases and J 2 bases; bases outside gene matches: 6. This CDR3 has 16 amino acids. CDR3 DNA: TGTGCCAGCAGTTTTCGGACTAGCGGGGCCCCCTACGAGCAGTACTTC. The encoded protein is CASSFRTSGAPYEQYF.

This sequence joins TRBV19 and TRBJ1-5, with a possible D match to TRBD1 (5 bases). The CDR3 has 13 amino acids. V was pared by 7 bases and J by 4 bases, with 11 bases between. The germline V gene encodes CDR1 LNHDA and CDR2 SQIVND (reference sequence). The CDR3: CASTFDSNQPQHF. The CDR3 DNA sequence: TGTGCCAGTACCTTCGACAGTAATCAGCCCCAGCATTTT.

This chain links TRBV27 with TRBJ2-7; 12 bases map to TRBD2. V was clipped by 3 bases and J by 6 bases; unmatched bases: 6. Germline V gene sequence: CDR1 MNHEY, CDR2 SMNVEV (reference sequence). The CDR3 extends over 15 amino acids. The CDR3 DNA reads as TGTGCCAGCAGTTTCAGACTAGCGGGAGCCGGCGAGCAGTACTTC. This translates into CASSFRLAGAGEQYF.

The chain couples TRBV7-9 to TRBJ2-1; 13 nucleotides line up with TRBD2. The CDR3 covers 17 residues. V gave up 5 bases and J gave up 3 bases; unmatched junction bases: 7. From germline, CDR1 is SEHNR and CDR2 FQNEAQ (reference sequence). CDR3 DNA: TGTGCCAGCAGCCGGGGAGGACTAGCGGGGGACTACAATGAGCAGTTCTTC. This translates into CASSRGGLAGDYNEQFF.

This clone was observed a single time. The chain joins TRBV28 to TRBJ1-5; tentatively, D is TRBD1 (5 bases). The CDR3 is 13 residues long. V was clipped by 3 bases and J by 6 bases, with 9 bases between them. Germline V gene sequence: CDR1 MDHEN, CDR2 SYDVKM. The CDR3 here is CASSFFRVQPQHF. CDR3 DNA sequence: TGTGCCAGCAGTTTTTTCAGGGTTCAGCCCCAGCATTTT.

V gene TRBV5-1 combines with J gene TRBJ2-5, with 8 bases that match TRBD1. The CDR3 is 16 amino acids. With 1 base clipped from V and 0 bases from J, the junction kept 5 bases outside the gene matches. CDR1 is SGHRS, CDR2 YFSETQ, per germline. DNA for the CDR3: TGCGCCAGCAGCTTGCCCGACAGGGGACACCAAGAGACCCAGTACTTC. Its translation: CASSLPDRGHQETQYF.

This chain uses TRBV29-1 with TRBJ2-1, with D possibly matching TRBD2 (5 bases). CDR1 and CDR2 from the germline V gene are SQVTM and ANQGSEA. Trimming took 1 base from V and 0 from J, leaving 10 bases between them. CDR3 size: 15 residues. CDR3: CSVEGLASSYNEQFF. In nucleotides, the CDR3 is TGCAGCGTTGAAGGTTTAGCGAGCTCCTACAATGAGCAGTTCTTC.

CDR3 protein: CASSSLGGRSDTQYF. DNA of the CDR3: TGCGCCAGCAGCTCCCTTGGGGGGAGGTCAGATACGCAGTATTTT. The rearrangement uses TRBV4-1 and TRBJ2-3, with a tentative D call TRBD2 (6 bases). This CDR3 comprises 15 residues. The ends were cut back, 5 bases at V and 4 bases at J, with 16 bases in the middle. Germline assignment: CDR1 MGHRA and CDR2 YSYEKL.

This clone has just one count. This rearrangement joins TRBV28 to TRBJ2-7; D is perhaps TRBD2 (6 bases). Germline lookup yields CDR1 MDHEN and CDR2 SYDVKM. Trimming removed 3 bases from V and 2 bases from J, with 11 bases in between. The length of the CDR3 is 14 residues. The CDR3, as DNA: TGTGCCAGCAGTTTGGGCCGGGGGACCTACGAGCAGTACTTC. Its translation: CASSLGRGTYEQYF.

This chain links TRBV4-2 with TRBJ2-5, with 9 bases that match TRBD2. V dropped 0 bases and J dropped 8; count of bases not matched to a gene: 19. Looked up from germline, CDR1 is LGHNA and CDR2 is YNFKEQ. This CDR3 spans 19 amino acids. The CDR3 bases are TGTGCCAGCAGCCAAGAGGGTCAGCGACTAGCGGCAAAACCACCAACCCAGTACTTC. Amino acid sequence: CASSQEGQRLAAKPPTQYF.

The chain employs TRBV9 and TRBJ2-3; the D gene is possibly TRBD2 (6 bases). The CDR3 totals 21 residues. Between the trimmed V and J ends, which lost 1 base and 4 bases, there was a span of 31 bases. The germline CDR1 and CDR2 sequences are SGDLS and YYNGEE. In DNA form, the CDR3 reads TGTGCCAGCAGCGTACCCAAAGCCCGGGGGAGCGAGATAGTATCCTCAGATACGCAGTATTTT. As protein: CASSVPKARGSEIVSSDTQYF.

J is TRBJ2-1 and V is TRBV15; 12 nucleotides agree with TRBD1. Germline-derived CDR1 and CDR2 are LNHNV and YYDKDF (reference sequence). V dropped 3 bases and J dropped 7; count of bases not matched to a gene: 4. The CDR3 extends over 15 amino acids. The CDR3 DNA follows: TGTGCCACCAGCAGGGGACAGGGGGCTCGGAATGAGCAGTTCTTC. Amino acid sequence: CATSRGQGARNEQFF.

This rearrangement joins TRBV7-9 to TRBJ2-7; a possible D gene is TRBD1 (5 bases). The CDR3 runs 14 residues. Germline assignment: CDR1 SEHNR and CDR2 FQNEAQ (reference sequence). Trimming took off 1 base at V and 2 bases at J, with 9 bases between the two ends. In DNA, the CDR3 is TGTGCCAGCAGCTTAGGCGCCAGGGCCTACGAGCAGTACTTC. Amino acids: CASSLGARAYEQYF.

This clone was detected once. CDR3 DNA sequence: TGTGCCAGCAGCCCGGGACTCCACACAGATACGCAGTATTTT. Translated: CASSPGLHTDTQYF. V gene TRBV27 combines with J gene TRBJ2-3; the D gene is possibly TRBD2 (6 bases). The CDR3 runs to 14 residues. CDR1 is MNHEY and CDR2 is SMNVEV in the germline V gene (reference sequence). V lost 6 bases, J lost 2 bases, and 12 bases lay in between.

The chain employs TRBV5-1 and TRBJ1-6, with a tentative D call TRBD1 (5 bases). Trimming took 2 bases from V and 9 from J, leaving 12 bases between them. This CDR3 comprises 14 residues. Germline V CDR1 and CDR2: SGHRS, YFSETQ. CDR3 residues: CASSLGQGGSPLHF. The DNA for the CDR3 is TGCGCCAGCAGCTTAGGGCAGGGAGGTTCACCCCTCCACTTT.

This rearrangement joins TRBV20-1 to TRBJ1-5; TRBD1 matches at 8 bases. Germline CDR1 and CDR2: DFQATT and SNEGSKA (reference sequence). The CDR3 loop spans 11 amino acids. V lost 7 bases, J lost 6 bases, and 2 bases stayed unmatched. CDR3: CSVQGVQPQHF. In nucleotides, the CDR3 is TGCAGTGTACAGGGGGTTCAGCCCCAGCATTTT.

This rearrangement joins TRBV27 to TRBJ1-1; 7 nucleotides match TRBD1. Germline V gene lookup returns CDR1 MNHEY and CDR2 SMNVEV (reference sequence). The J segment lost 0 bases and the V segment lost 8 bases, leaving 15 bases of the junction unmatched. The CDR3 loop spans 17 amino acids. CDR3 sequence reads: CASLRTGARSVNTEAFF. In DNA, the CDR3 is TGTGCCAGCTTAAGAACAGGGGCCCGGTCCGTGAACACTGAAGCTTTCTTT.

The chain recombines TRBV9 with TRBJ1-2; D is perhaps TRBD1 (5 bases). This CDR3 comprises 14 residues. V gave up 0 bases and J gave up 3 bases, with 9 bases separating them. From germline, CDR1 is SGDLS and CDR2 YYNGEE. The CDR3: CASSVAGRDYGYTF. In DNA form, the CDR3 reads TGTGCCAGCAGCGTAGCTGGCAGGGACTATGGCTACACCTTC.

The chain employs TRBV7-6 and TRBJ1-5, with 7 bases matching TRBD1. This CDR3 is 14 amino acids long. Germline trimming cut 5 bases from V and 5 bases from J; bases unmatched to any gene: 6. Germline V gene lookup returns CDR1 SGHVS and CDR2 FNYEAQ. CDR3 DNA sequence: TGTGCCAGCAGCCTGGGTACAGGGGATCAGCCCCAGCATTTT. Residues: CASSLGTGDQPQHF. The full variable domain, its missing parts supplied by reference TRBV7-6 and TRBJ1-5, is GAGVSQSPRYKVTKRGQDVALRCDPISGHVSLYWYRQALGQGPEFLTYFNYEAQQDKSGLPNDRFSAERPEGSISTLTIQRTEQRDSAMYRCASSLGTGDQPQHFGDGTRLSIL.

This clone was picked up one time. The chain joins TRBV20-1 to TRBJ2-5; D is undetermined. The CDR3 has 11 amino acids. The germline CDR1 and CDR2 sequences are DFQATT and SNEGSKA (reference sequence). Trimming left V 5 bases short and J 6 bases short, with 10 bases between. This CDR3 is CSAQLLQTQYF. In DNA form, the CDR3 reads TGCAGTGCTCAACTGCTACAGACCCAGTACTTC.

V usage is TRBV6-5 and J usage is TRBJ1-1; the D is unclear. Germline loops: CDR1 MNHEY, CDR2 SVGAGI. V lost 0 bases and J 2 bases, leaving 4 bases between the germline ends. The CDR3 runs to 13 residues. CDR3: CASSYSRNTEAFF. CDR3 DNA sequence: TGTGCCAGCAGTTACTCGAGAAACACTGAAGCTTTCTTT.

The chain has TRBV28 and TRBJ2-7, with 7 bases that match TRBD1. Germline assignment: CDR1 MDHEN and CDR2 SYDVKM. The CDR3 runs 14 residues. Trimming at V came to 3 bases and at J to 4 bases, leaving 6 bases not matched to a gene. CDR3 protein: CASSLTGNWYEQYF. CDR3 bases: TGTGCCAGCAGTTTGACAGGGAATTGGTACGAGCAGTACTTC.

As concerns this clone: One end of the junction is discordant with germline, which a read error may explain. The chain carries TRBV18 and TRBJ2-1, with 9 bases lining up with TRBD2. The CDR3 is 14 residues long. CDR1 is KGHSH and CDR2 is LQKENI in the germline V gene. CDR3 DNA sequence: TGTGCCAGCTCACCACGGAGGCTAGCGGGGCCCCCGGTCTTC. Translated, it gives CASSPRRLAGPPVF.

The V and J genes are TRBV14 and TRBJ1-2; D remains unclear. V was cut by 1 base and J by 0 bases, with 18 bases left in between. The CDR3 is 18 amino acids. The germline CDR1 and CDR2 sequences are SGHDN and FVKESK. The chain's CDR3 is CASSQGPWPRLTNYGYTF. The CDR3 DNA sequence: TGTGCCAGCAGCCAAGGGCCCTGGCCTAGATTGACTAACTATGGCTACACCTTC.

J is TRBJ1-2 and V is TRBV19; 9 bases agree with TRBD1. The germline V gene encodes CDR1 LNHDA and CDR2 SQIVND (reference sequence). J was trimmed by 4 bases and V by 3 bases; bases with no gene match: 15. The CDR3 has 18 residues. CDR3 nucleotide sequence: TGTGCCAGTAGTATCATCTCAGGAGGGACAGGGAATCCCTATGGCTACACCTTC. Translation: CASSIISGGTGNPYGYTF.

J is TRBJ1-1 and V is TRBV7-9, with D unclear. The CDR3 has 13 residues. From germline, CDR1 is SEHNR and CDR2 FQNEAQ (reference sequence). V was cut by 4 bases and J by 3 bases, with 9 bases left in between. The chain's CDR3 is CASSSGGHTEAFF. For the CDR3, the DNA is TGTGCCAGCAGCTCCGGAGGACACACTGAAGCTTTCTTT.